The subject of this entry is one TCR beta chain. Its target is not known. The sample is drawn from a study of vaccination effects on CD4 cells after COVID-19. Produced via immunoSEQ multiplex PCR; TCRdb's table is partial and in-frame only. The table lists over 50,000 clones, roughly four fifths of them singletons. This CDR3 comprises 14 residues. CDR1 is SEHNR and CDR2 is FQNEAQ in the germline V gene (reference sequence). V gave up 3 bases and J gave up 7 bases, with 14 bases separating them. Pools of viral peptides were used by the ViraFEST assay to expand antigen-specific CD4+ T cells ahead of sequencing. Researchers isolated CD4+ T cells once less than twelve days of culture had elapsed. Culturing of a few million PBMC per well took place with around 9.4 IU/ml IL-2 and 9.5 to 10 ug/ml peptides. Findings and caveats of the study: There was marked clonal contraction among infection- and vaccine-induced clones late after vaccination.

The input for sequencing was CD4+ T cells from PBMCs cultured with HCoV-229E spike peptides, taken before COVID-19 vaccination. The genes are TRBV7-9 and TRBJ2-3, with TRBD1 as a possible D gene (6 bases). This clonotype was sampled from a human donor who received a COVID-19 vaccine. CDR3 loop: CASSLAQGSNTQYF. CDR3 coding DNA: TGTGCCAGCAGCTTGGCCCAGGGGTCAAATACGCAGTATTTT.